These 32 T cell receptor beta chains came from one sample sequenced in a study of vaccination effects on CD4 cells after COVID-19. Repertoires were generated with immunoSEQ multiplex PCR, while TCRdb's copy carries only in-frame clones and drops some. The sample contains some 26,000 clones, around 67% of which appear only once. Upon completion of 10 days in culture, CD4+ T cells were isolated. The antigens these receptors bind are not known. The specimen comprised CD4+ T cells from PBMCs cultured without peptide, sampled before COVID-19 vaccination. These TCRs come from a human donor who received a COVID-19 vaccine.

V and J are TRBV7-2 and TRBJ1-1; 8 bases agree with TRBD1. J lost 2 bases, V lost 1 base, and 6 bases had no gene match. The CDR3 totals 16 residues. CDR1 and CDR2 (germline): SGHTA, FQGNSA. In DNA form, the CDR3 reads TGTGCCAGCAGCTTAGGCGGGGGACAGGTTAACACTGAAGCTTTCTTT. Translated, it gives CASSLGGGQVNTEAFF. Together with reference TRBV7-2 and TRBJ1-1, the CDR3 gives the full variable domain: GAGVSQSPSNKVTEKGKDVELRCDPISGHTALYWYRQSLGQGLEFLIYFQGNSAPDKSGLPSDRFSAERTGGSVSTLTIQRTQQEDSAVYLCASSLGGGQVNTEAFFGQGTRLTVV.

The sample holds a few counts of this clone. The genes are TRBV7-3 and TRBJ2-2, with D perhaps TRBD2 (5 bases). The V end lost 3 bases, the J end lost 4 bases, and 9 bases lay between the germline ends. The V gene's germline CDR1 is SGHTA and CDR2 FQGTGA. The CDR3 runs to 14 residues. CDR3 sequence reads: CASSFGLLTGELFF. CDR3 nucleotides: TGTGCCAGCAGCTTTGGACTCCTCACCGGGGAGCTGTTTTTT. Full variable domain (rest looked up from reference TRBV7-3 and TRBJ2-2): GAGVSQTPSNKVTEKGKYVELRCDPISGHTALYWYRQSLGQGPEFLIYFQGTGAADDSGLPNDRFFAVRPEGSVSTLKIQRTERGDSAVYLCASSFGLLTGELFFGEGSRLTVL.

The gene calls are TRBV24-1 and TRBJ2-1; D gene uncertain. Between the trimmed V and J ends, which lost 3 bases and 6 bases, there was a span of 11 bases. The CDR3 runs 14 residues. Germline CDR1 reads KGHDR; CDR2 reads SFDVKD. The CDR3 loop reads CATSDTPRVNEQFF. DNA for the CDR3: TGTGCCACCAGTGATACCCCCCGAGTCAATGAGCAGTTCTTC.

This clone was counted only a few times. The genes are TRBV12-3 or TRBV12-4 and TRBJ2-1; D gene ambiguous. V was trimmed by 5 bases and J by 4 bases, leaving 6 bases between them. The CDR3 extends over 12 amino acids. Written as DNA, the CDR3 is TGTGCCAGCAGTCCCAGATACAATGAGCAGTTCTTC. Translating it yields CASSPRYNEQFF.

The rearrangement joins TRBV12-3 or TRBV12-4 to TRBJ2-7; no reliable D call. The CDR3 extends over 13 amino acids. V was cut by 3 bases and J by 6 bases, with 12 bases left in between. The CDR3 DNA follows: TGTGCCAGCAGTTTTCTCGTCCGCTCCGAGCAGTACTTC. Protein: CASSFLVRSEQYF.

The sample holds a few counts of this clone. The chain uses TRBV4-2 and TRBJ2-1; weak D call: TRBD2 (6 bases). Per the germline V gene, CDR1 is LGHNA and CDR2 is YNFKEQ. The CDR3 runs 17 residues. Trimming left V 0 bases short and J 0 bases short, with 12 bases between. CDR3 residues: CASSQDLLASSYNEQFF. CDR3 DNA sequence: TGTGCCAGCAGCCAAGATCTACTAGCCAGCTCCTACAATGAGCAGTTCTTC.

V and J are TRBV10-2 and TRBJ1-2, with D possibly matching TRBD1 (5 bases). This CDR3 is 14 amino acids long. CDR1 is WSHSY, CDR2 SAAADI, per germline. Between the trimmed V and J ends, which lost 2 bases and 0 bases, there was a span of 7 bases. CDR3: CASSEGGANYGYTF. In DNA form, the CDR3 reads TGCGCCAGCAGTGAGGGGGGGGCTAACTATGGCTACACCTTC.

The chain employs TRBV5-4 and TRBJ2-2, with 8 bases aligning to TRBD2. The CDR3 totals 15 residues. Trimming removed 4 bases from V and 6 bases from J; junction bases left unmatched: 8. Germline V gives CDR1 SGHNT, CDR2 YYREEE (reference sequence). The CDR3 region is CASSLGARGAGELFF. In DNA, the CDR3 is TGTGCCAGCAGCCTGGGAGCGCGGGGGGCCGGGGAGCTGTTTTTT.

The chain links TRBV28 to TRBJ2-5; D ambiguous. The V end lost 5 bases, the J end lost 4 bases, and 14 bases lay between the germline ends. The CDR3 is made up of 14 amino acids. Germline CDR1 and CDR2: MDHEN and SYDVKM. The DNA for the CDR3 is TGTGCCAGCAGTCGCGTTGGGGTCCCAGAGACCCAGTACTTC. Translating gives CASSRVGVPETQYF. Together with reference TRBV28 and TRBJ2-5, the CDR3 gives the full variable domain: DVKVTQSSRYLVKRTGEKVFLECVQDMDHENMFWYRQDPGLGLRLIYFSYDVKMKEKGDIPEGYSVSREKKERFSLILESASTNQTSMYLCASSRVGVPETQYFGPGTRLLVL.

This clone turned up a few times. The V gene is TRBV10-3, the J gene TRBJ1-1; 7 bases map to TRBD1. The CDR3 has 17 amino acids. Germline CDR1 ENHRY, CDR2 SYGVKD. The J segment lost 3 bases and the V segment lost 3 bases, leaving 13 bases of the junction unmatched. CDR3 residues: CAISEGRGFETDTEAFF. For the CDR3, the DNA is TGTGCCATCAGTGAAGGCAGGGGGTTTGAGACGGACACTGAAGCTTTCTTT.

The V and J genes are TRBV3-1 (or the pseudogene TRBV3-2) and TRBJ2-5; either TRBD1 or TRBD2 may supply D (5 bases each). Germline V gene lookup returns CDR1 LGHDT and CDR2 YNNKEL (reference sequence). This CDR3 is built from 16 residues. V lost 1 base to trimming and J lost 5 bases, with 17 bases between them. For the CDR3, the DNA is TGTGCCAGCAGCCAAGCCGACAGAGGGCTGAGGGAGACCCAGTACTTC. Translated: CASSQADRGLRETQYF.

CDR3: CASSRQQGRGYTF. As DNA, the CDR3 is TGTGCCAGCAGCCGACAACAGGGAAGGGGCTACACCTTC. This chain uses TRBV7-2 with TRBJ1-2, with a possible D match to TRBD1 (6 bases). The CDR3 runs 13 residues. The ends were cut back, 5 bases at V and 8 bases at J, with 15 bases in the middle. Germline CDR1 reads SGHTA; CDR2 reads FQGNSA.

The rearrangement uses TRBV30 and TRBJ2-6, with a weak D call TRBD2 (5 bases). Germline V gene data show CDR1 as GTSNPN and CDR2 as SVGIG (reference sequence). Trimming took off 1 base at V and 1 base at J, with 11 bases between the two ends. This CDR3 is built from 16 residues. CDR3 DNA sequence: TGTGCCTGGAGTGGCCTACCGGGGTCTGGGGCCAACGTCCTGACTTTC. This translates into CAWSGLPGSGANVLTF. Complete variable domain (other parts from reference TRBV30 and TRBJ2-6): SQTIHQWPATLVQPVGSPLSLECTVEGTSNPNLYWYRQAAGRGLQLLFYSVGIGQISSEVPQNLSASRPQDRQFILSSKKLLLSDSGFYLCAWSGLPGSGANVLTFGAGSRLTVL.

Written as DNA, the CDR3 is TGTGCCAGCAGTTACTCGATGAATGCGTGGCGATCGAACACTGAAGCTTTCTTT. It specifies CASSYSMNAWRSNTEAFF. This chain joins TRBV6-2 or TRBV6-3 and TRBJ1-1; D is uncertain. The ends were cut back, 0 bases at V and 1 base at J, with 18 bases in the middle. Germline CDR1 is MNHEY and CDR2 is SVGEGT. The CDR3 covers 18 residues.

The J gene is TRBJ2-3, the V gene TRBV2; D gene unclear. Germline V gene lookup returns CDR1 SNHLY and CDR2 FYNNEI. There are 16 residues in the CDR3. V lost 1 base to trimming and J lost 0 bases, with 11 bases between them. CDR3: CASSEGRRPSTDTQYF. CDR3 DNA: TGTGCCAGCAGTGAAGGGCGGCGGCCAAGCACAGATACGCAGTATTTT.

V and J are TRBV19 and TRBJ1-5; tentative D call: TRBD1 (6 bases). This CDR3 spans 15 amino acids. Germline CDR1 and CDR2: LNHDA and SQIVND (reference sequence). Trimming removed 7 bases at V and 1 base at J, with 14 bases between. CDR3 coding DNA: TGTGCCAGTAAAACTGAGGACAGAAGCAATCAGCCCCAGCATTTT. Amino acids: CASKTEDRSNQPQHF.

This chain uses TRBV27 with TRBJ2-1; TRBD2 matches at 15 bases. The CDR3 has 18 amino acids. Trimming took 5 bases from V and 4 from J; bases not matched to a gene: 9. From germline, CDR1 is MNHEY and CDR2 SMNVEV (reference sequence). The CDR3 sequence is CASSKGLAGGPEYNEQFF. The CDR3 DNA reads TGTGCCAGCAGTAAGGGACTAGCGGGAGGACCCGAGTACAATGAGCAGTTCTTC.

This chain joins TRBV5-1 and TRBJ2-7, with D tentatively TRBD2 (5 bases). The ends were cut back, 3 bases at V and 2 bases at J, with 12 bases in the middle. This CDR3 has 14 amino acids. Germline loops: CDR1 SGHRS, CDR2 YFSETQ. Written as DNA, the CDR3 is TGCGCCAGCAGCTCCGGGGTGGAAGCCTACGAGCAGTACTTC. This sequence encodes CASSSGVEAYEQYF. Full variable domain (missing parts from reference TRBV5-1 and TRBJ2-7): KAGVTQTPRYLIKTRGQQVTLSCSPISGHRSVSWYQQTPGQGLQFLFEYFSETQRNKGNFPGRFSGRQFSNSRSEMNVSTLELGDSALYLCASSSGVEAYEQYFGPGTRLTVT.

The CDR3 sequence is CASSYTLSGGDLRDTQYF. The DNA of the CDR3 is TGTGCCAGCAGTTACACCCTCAGCGGGGGGGACTTGAGAGATACGCAGTATTTT. The gene calls are TRBV6-2 or TRBV6-3 and TRBJ2-3; 10 bases line up with TRBD2. V trimming: 2 bases; J trimming: 5 bases; junction bases outside the gene matches: 13. CDR1 MNHEY and CDR2 SVGEGT come from the germline V gene. This CDR3 has 18 residues.

The chain combines TRBV24-1 with TRBJ2-2, with D hard to call. This CDR3 has 13 residues. In germline, CDR1 is KGHDR, CDR2 SFDVKD. V gave up 7 bases and J gave up 3 bases, with 8 bases separating them. The CDR3 region is CATRGPYTGELFF. CDR3 nucleotides: TGTGCCACCAGAGGACCATACACCGGGGAGCTGTTTTTT.

The chain recombines TRBV3-1 (or the pseudogene TRBV3-2) with TRBJ1-1; 8 bases line up with TRBD1. Germline assignment: CDR1 LGHDT and CDR2 YNNKEL (reference sequence). The trim removed 4 bases at V and 1 base at J, leaving 2 bases unmatched. The CDR3 contains 14 residues. This CDR3 is CASSPDRGNTEAFF. The CDR3 coding sequence is TGTGCCAGCAGCCCTGACAGGGGGAACACTGAAGCTTTCTTT.

This chain connects TRBV30 to TRBJ2-5; 11 nucleotides line up with TRBD2. J was trimmed by 3 bases and V by 1 base; bases with no gene match: 4. The CDR3 spans 15 residues. Germline-derived CDR1 and CDR2 are GTSNPN and SVGIG (reference sequence). CDR3 bases: TGTGCCTGGAGTGGGCTAGCGGGGGGTAAAGAGACCCAGTACTTC. Amino acids: CAWSGLAGGKETQYF.

V usage is TRBV6-5 and J usage is TRBJ2-2, with D unresolved. V was clipped by 7 bases and J by 6 bases, with 12 bases between them. Germline CDR1 reads MNHEY; CDR2 reads SVGAGI. This CDR3 region has 13 residues. The CDR3 nucleotides are TGTGCCAGCACGCGATCGTCTCCCGGGGAGCTGTTTTTT. Translated: CASTRSSPGELFF.

The gene calls are TRBV6-2 or TRBV6-3 and TRBJ2-1; D is unclear. Trimming took off 4 bases at V and 6 bases at J, with 13 bases between the two ends. Germline V lookup: CDR1 MNHEY, CDR2 SVGEGT. The CDR3 sequence is 14 residues long. CDR3 DNA: TGTGCCAGCAGTTCCCCGCTCCCAGTCAATGAGCAGTTCTTC. Amino acid sequence: CASSSPLPVNEQFF.

The chain uses TRBV27 and TRBJ1-1; D gene unclear. CDR3 length equals 14 residues. Trimming removed 5 bases from V and 1 base from J, with 11 bases in between. Germline CDR1 reads MNHEY; CDR2 reads SMNVEV (reference sequence). The CDR3 region is CASSESWTNTEAFF. Written as DNA, the CDR3 is TGTGCCAGCAGTGAGTCATGGACGAACACTGAAGCTTTCTTT.

This clone has just a few counts. The V gene is TRBV20-1, the J gene TRBJ2-2; no clear D. V was shortened by 3 bases and J by 0 bases, with 17 bases between the two germline ends. CDR1 and CDR2 from the germline V gene are DFQATT and SNEGSKA (reference sequence). This CDR3 region has 17 residues. Here the CDR3 DNA reads TGCAGTGCTAGTGGTGGTGGCGGCCTCGCGAACACCGGGGAGCTGTTTTTT. Its protein product is CSASGGGGLANTGELFF.

This clone showed up just a few times. The V call is TRBV12-3 or TRBV12-4, the J call TRBJ2-2; D might be TRBD1 (6 bases). The ends were cut back, 5 bases at V and 4 bases at J, with 8 bases in the middle. This CDR3 is 13 amino acids long. The CDR3 region has the DNA TGTGCCAGCAGTCGGACAGTCACCGGGGAGCTGTTTTTT. Residues: CASSRTVTGELFF.

This chain's CDR3 is CASSRVNYGYTF. CDR3 in DNA: TGTGCCAGCAGCCGGGTTAACTATGGCTACACCTTC. This sequence joins TRBV2 and TRBJ1-2; D remains unclear. The CDR3 loop spans 12 amino acids. V lost 6 bases, J lost 1 base, and 6 bases lay in between. Germline loops: CDR1 SNHLY, CDR2 FYNNEI.

This clone was observed a single time. The V call is TRBV11-1, the J call TRBJ1-6, with D maybe TRBD1 (6 bases). CDR3 length: 14 amino acids. CDR1 is SGHAT, CDR2 FQDESV, per germline (reference sequence). Between the trimmed V and J ends, which lost 6 bases and 9 bases, there was a span of 15 bases. The CDR3 sequence: CASSPTGTFSPLHF. In DNA form, the CDR3 reads TGTGCCAGCAGTCCTACAGGGACTTTTTCACCCCTCCACTTT.

The V call is TRBV6-5, the J call TRBJ2-7; a possible D gene is TRBD2 (6 bases). V lost 7 bases to trimming and J lost 1 base, with 14 bases between them. The CDR3 has 14 residues. Germline V CDR1 and CDR2: MNHEY, SVGAGI. The CDR3 sequence: CASNTGGGSYEQYF. The CDR3 nucleotides read TGTGCCAGCAATACAGGTGGAGGGTCCTACGAGCAGTACTTC.

The chain links TRBV29-1 to TRBJ1-1, with 10 nucleotides matching TRBD1. The CDR3 is made up of 13 amino acids. The germline V gene encodes CDR1 SQVTM and CDR2 ANQGSEA. The V segment lost 7 bases and the J segment 6 bases; nucleotides outside the gene matches: 8. CDR3 region: CSALGQGMPEAFF. The CDR3 bases are TGCAGCGCCCTGGGACAGGGGATGCCTGAAGCTTTCTTT.

This clone has just one count. The gene calls are TRBV4-1 and TRBJ1-1; TRBD1 is a possible D gene (6 bases). The V end lost 4 bases, the J end lost 3 bases, and 24 bases lay between the germline ends. The CDR3 has 18 amino acids. Germline-derived CDR1 and CDR2 are MGHRA and YSYEKL. The CDR3 loop reads CASSLPPQGGTLDTEAFF. The CDR3, as DNA: TGCGCCAGCAGCCTCCCACCACAGGGAGGCACTCTGGACACTGAAGCTTTCTTT.